This T cell receptor beta chain appears in the sequencing data of a study of vaccination and CD4 T cells after COVID-19. The Oncomine TCR Beta short-read assay was applied to DNA of cultured CD4+ T cells. TCRdb analysed the PCR reads with MiXCR anew, one entry per CDR3 protein. Of 6,700 or so distinct CDR3 sequences in the sample, roughly 50% are singletons; the top ten hold about 22%. Comment on this clonotype: The antigen is unknown.

Germline loops: CDR1 DFQATT, CDR2 SNEGSKA (reference sequence). CDR3 length: 15 residues. Trimming cost V 6 bases and J 3 bases; bases outside gene matches: 9. Noted treatment: roughly 10-day PBMC culture with coronavirus spike peptide pools or control peptides (ViraFEST assay). From the unexposed donor, CD4+ T cells were collected ahead of the COVID-19 pandemic (2011-2018). The TCR was taken from a human donor in good health. The sequenced sample was CD4+ T cells from blood, cultured in vitro. The chain employs TRBV20-1 and TRBJ2-3, with 10 positions matching TRBD1. The CDR3 region has the DNA TGCAGTGCCACCCCCGACAGGGGGCTTACAGATACGCAGTATTTT. It translates to CSATPDRGLTDTQYF.